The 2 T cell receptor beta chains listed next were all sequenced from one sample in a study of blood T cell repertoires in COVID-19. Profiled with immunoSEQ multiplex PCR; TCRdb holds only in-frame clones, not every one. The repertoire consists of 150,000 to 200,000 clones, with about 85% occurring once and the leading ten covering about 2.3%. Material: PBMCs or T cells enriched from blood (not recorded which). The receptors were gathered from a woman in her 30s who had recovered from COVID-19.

The chain's CDR3 is CASSYQGAAMNTEAFF. CDR3 nucleotides: TGTGCCAGCAGTTACCAGGGGGCAGCCATGAACACTGAAGCTTTCTTT. V gene TRBV11-3 combines with J gene TRBJ1-1; TRBD1 agrees at 8 bases. CDR3 length: 16 residues. Germline lookup yields CDR1 SGHNT and CDR2 YENEEA. The V segment lost 6 bases and the J segment 0 bases; nucleotides outside the gene matches: 9.

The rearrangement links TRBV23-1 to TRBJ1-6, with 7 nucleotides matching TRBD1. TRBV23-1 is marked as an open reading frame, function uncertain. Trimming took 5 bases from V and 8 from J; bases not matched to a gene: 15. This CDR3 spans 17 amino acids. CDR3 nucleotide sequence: TGCGCCAGCAGTATTTACAGGGGCAGGAGTTCATATTCACCCCTCCACTTT. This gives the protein CASSIYRGRSSYSPLHF.